The 8 T cell receptor beta chains listed next were all sequenced from one sample in a study of blood T cell repertoires in COVID-19. Assay: immunoSEQ multiplex PCR; the TCRdb copy retains only in-frame clones and omits some. The sample shows about 160,000 clones, around 84% of them seen only once. Sequencing was done on a sample of peripheral blood. All receptors derive from a woman in her fifties or sixties with COVID-19, enrolled during active disease.

The chain has TRBV5-1 and TRBJ1-4, with D perhaps TRBD1 (6 bases). V lost 4 bases and J 6 bases, leaving 10 bases between the germline ends. This CDR3 has 13 amino acids. The germline V gene has CDR1 SGHRS and CDR2 YFSETQ. The CDR3 here is CASSGGGDEKLFF. CDR3 nucleotides: TGCGCCAGCAGCGGAGGGGGGGATGAAAAACTGTTTTTT.

The CDR3 spells CASSLRGQGTDTQYF. For the CDR3, the DNA is TGTGCCAGCAGCTTAAGGGGACAGGGAACAGATACGCAGTATTTT. The J gene is TRBJ2-3, the V gene TRBV7-3; 9 bases are shared with TRBD1. V lost 1 base to trimming and J lost 3 bases; unmatched junction nucleotides: 2. The CDR3 is 15 residues long. CDR1 SGHTA and CDR2 FQGTGA come from the germline V gene. The complete variable domain, with remaining parts taken from reference TRBV7-3 and TRBJ2-3, reads GAGVSQTPSNKVTEKGKYVELRCDPISGHTALYWYRQSLGQGPEFLIYFQGTGAADDSGLPNDRFFAVRPEGSVSTLKIQRTERGDSAVYLCASSLRGQGTDTQYFGPGTRLTVL.

The chain combines TRBV6-1 with TRBJ2-3; 11 bases map to TRBD2. The V gene's germline CDR1 is MNHNS and CDR2 SASEGT. This CDR3 contains 15 residues. Losses at the gene ends were 3 bases for V and 9 bases for J; bases not matched to a gene: 8. CDR3 region: CASSDIAGGQGTQYF. In DNA form, the CDR3 reads TGTGCCAGCAGTGACATAGCGGGGGGGCAAGGAACGCAGTATTTT.

CDR3: CASSFKAGGANTDTQYF. The DNA of the CDR3 is TGTGCCAGCAGCTTTAAGGCAGGCGGGGCCAACACAGATACGCAGTATTTT. V usage is TRBV12-1 and J usage is TRBJ2-3; TRBD2 is the table's D call, not checked against the DNA. TRBV12-1 is a pseudogene locus. The CDR3 is 17 amino acids.

This chain connects TRBV7-2 to TRBJ2-3; D is uncertain. CDR3 length: 12 amino acids. Per germline, CDR1 SGHTA and CDR2 FQGNSA. Trimming pared 6 bases from V and 0 bases from J, leaving 4 bases between. CDR3 DNA sequence: TGTGCCAGCAGGACAAGCACAGATACGCAGTATTTT. Amino acids: CASRTSTDTQYF.

This chain uses TRBV19 with TRBJ2-5, with 9 positions matching TRBD2. CDR3 size: 16 residues. CDR1 and CDR2 from the germline V gene are LNHDA and SQIVND (reference sequence). J lost 2 bases, V lost 2 bases, and 6 bases had no gene match. Here the CDR3 reads CASSIQAGGLQETQYF. The CDR3 coding sequence is TGTGCCAGTAGTATACAAGCGGGGGGCCTGCAAGAGACCCAGTACTTC.

V usage is TRBV5-4 and J usage is TRBJ2-2; 12 bases align to TRBD2. V lost 6 bases, J lost 3 bases, and 6 bases stayed unmatched. In germline, CDR1 is SGHNT, CDR2 YYREEE (reference sequence). The CDR3 extends over 16 amino acids. CDR3: CASNPSGGAYTGELFF. The CDR3 DNA reads as TGTGCCAGCAACCCTAGCGGGGGGGCGTACACCGGGGAGCTGTTTTTT.

The V call is TRBV27, the J call TRBJ1-2; perhaps TRBD1 as D (6 bases). Germline V gene sequence: CDR1 MNHEY, CDR2 SMNVEV (reference sequence). Trimming removed 8 bases at V and 3 bases at J, with 16 bases between. The CDR3 spans 14 residues. This CDR3 is CASGQGGTHYGYTF. Written as DNA, the CDR3 is TGTGCCAGCGGCCAGGGAGGGACACACTATGGCTACACCTTC.